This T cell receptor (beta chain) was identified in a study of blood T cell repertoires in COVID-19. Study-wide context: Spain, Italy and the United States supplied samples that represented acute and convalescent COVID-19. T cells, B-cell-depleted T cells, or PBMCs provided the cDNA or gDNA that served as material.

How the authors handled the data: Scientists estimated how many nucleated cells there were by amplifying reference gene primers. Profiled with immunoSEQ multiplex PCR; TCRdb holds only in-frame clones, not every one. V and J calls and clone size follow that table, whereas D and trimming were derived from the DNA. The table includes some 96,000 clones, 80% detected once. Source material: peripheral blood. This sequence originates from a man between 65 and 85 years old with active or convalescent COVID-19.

The CDR3 loop is CASSTYGGQGTNEQFF. The CDR3 DNA reads TGTGCCAGCAGTACTTACGGGGGACAGGGGACGAATGAGCAGTTCTTC. The rearrangement uses TRBV27 and TRBJ2-1, with 10 bases matching TRBD1. The CDR3 length is 16 residues. Unmatched junction bases numbered 11, after V lost 5 bases and J lost 7 bases. CDR1 is MNHEY, CDR2 SMNVEV, per germline (reference sequence).